The T cell receptor beta chain under discussion was sequenced for a study of graft-versus-host responses after intestinal transplantation. Study background: Transplants given to recipients were multivisceral, liver-intestinal, or isolated intestinal. The recipients all started with anti-thymocyte globulin induction and then took tacrolimus and steroids for 2 to 3 years.

The assay was immunoSEQ multiplex PCR, and TCRdb's table has in-frame clones only and misses some. The table includes 60,000 or so clones, around 91% detected once. Regarding this clone: The target antigen is unknown. At the DNA level, this CDR3 is encoded by other sequences in the same sample as well.

Findings and caveats of the study: Peak circulating GvH clone levels were associated with early post-transplant HvG declines. Allograft graft-versus-host to host-versus-graft clonal ratios ran high in patients with graft-donor T cell macrochimerism.

There are 13 residues in the CDR3. The germline V and J ends were trimmed by 2 bases and 5 bases, with 9 bases remaining between them. Germline V gene data show CDR1 as SGHRS and CDR2 as YFSETQ. Sequencing used PBMCs, obtained about 120 days after intestinal transplantation. The TCR sequence derives from a human patient who received an intestinal transplant, so some T cells may come from the graft donor. The chain has TRBV5-1 and TRBJ2-3, with D perhaps being TRBD1 or TRBD2 (5 bases each). The CDR3 reads CASSFWGRDTQYF. Written as DNA, the CDR3 is TGCGCCAGCAGCTTTTGGGGGAGAGATACGCAGTATTTT.